The 8 T cell receptor beta chains in this list originate from one sample, sequenced in a study of blood T cell repertoires in COVID-19. Measured with immunoSEQ multiplex PCR; TCRdb has only the in-frame clones, and not every one. The data hold just over 300,000 clones, with approximately 85% observed a single time. Sequenced: PBMCs or T cells enriched from blood (not recorded which). The receptors shown here come from a man aged 25-40 years who had recovered from COVID-19.

This rearrangement joins TRBV11-2 to TRBJ1-1; D gene uncertain. Germline loops: CDR1 SGHAT, CDR2 FQNNGV. Trimming stripped 3 bases from V and 3 bases from J, with 8 bases between. The length of the CDR3 is 13 residues. This chain's CDR3 is CASSLSGDTEAFF. CDR3 in DNA: TGTGCCAGCAGCTTGAGCGGGGACACTGAAGCTTTCTTT.

The gene calls are TRBV29-1 and TRBJ2-3; the match to TRBD2 covers 8 bases. Unmatched junction bases numbered 3, after V lost 4 bases and J lost 6 bases. Germline V gene data show CDR1 as SQVTM and CDR2 as ANQGSEA. The CDR3 consists of 12 residues. The CDR3 here is CSVAGGGDTQYF. For the CDR3, the DNA is TGCAGCGTTGCCGGCGGGGGGGATACGCAGTATTTT.

The chain links TRBV12-5 to TRBJ2-3; D remains unclear. The ends were cut back, 1 base at V and 2 bases at J, with 10 bases in the middle. Germline CDR1 and CDR2: LGHNT and FRNRAP. The CDR3 runs to 15 residues. CDR3 bases: TGTGCTAGTGGTTTGGGAGACACATACACAGATACGCAGTATTTT. This sequence encodes CASGLGDTYTDTQYF.

The rearrangement links TRBV9 to TRBJ2-3; maybe TRBD2 (6 bases). The germline V gene encodes CDR1 SGDLS and CDR2 YYNGEE. Trimming cost V 4 bases and J 1 base, with 13 bases left between them. The CDR3 runs 15 residues. In DNA, the CDR3 is TGTGCCAGCAGCTCTTGGACTACCGGCACAGATACGCAGTATTTT. Encoded protein: CASSSWTTGTDTQYF.

This clone showed up just a few times. V gene TRBV3-1 (or the pseudogene TRBV3-2) combines with J gene TRBJ2-1; tentatively, D is TRBD1 (6 bases). Trimming took off 6 bases at V and 3 bases at J, with 15 bases between the two ends. CDR3 length equals 15 residues. Germline loops: CDR1 LGHDT, CDR2 YNNKEL (reference sequence). The CDR3: CASRATGLGYNEQFF. CDR3 bases: TGTGCCAGCAGAGCAACAGGGCTGGGCTACAATGAGCAGTTCTTC.

The V gene is TRBV18, the J gene TRBJ1-6, with 11 bases lining up with TRBD1. V was pared by 0 bases and J by 1 base, with 2 bases of the junction left unmatched. The CDR3 length is 18 residues. The V gene's germline CDR1 is KGHSH and CDR2 LQKENI. CDR3 sequence reads: CASSPPGTGGSYNSPLHF. Here the CDR3 DNA reads TGTGCCAGCTCACCACCCGGGACAGGGGGTTCCTATAATTCACCCCTCCACTTT.

This chain joins TRBV7-9 and TRBJ1-1; perhaps TRBD1 as D (6 bases). V lost 5 bases and J lost 7, with 20 bases in between. Per the germline V gene, CDR1 is SEHNR and CDR2 is FQNEAQ (reference sequence). This CDR3 is 15 amino acids long. CDR3 loop: CASSRLMDRKGEAFF. The CDR3 coding sequence is TGTGCCAGCAGCCGGCTCATGGACAGAAAAGGTGAAGCTTTCTTT.

The genes are TRBV30 and TRBJ2-7; TRBD2 aligns across 9 bases. The CDR3 is 12 amino acids. J was trimmed by 5 bases and V by 5 bases; bases with no gene match: 4. The V gene's germline CDR1 is GTSNPN and CDR2 SVGIG (reference sequence). CDR3 residues: CAWEAGGDEQYF. DNA for the CDR3: TGTGCCTGGGAAGCGGGGGGTGACGAGCAGTACTTC.